Listed below are T cell receptor beta chains from one sample, sequenced in a study of blood T cell repertoires in COVID-19. Sequenced by immunoSEQ multiplex PCR; TCRdb stores in-frame clones only, minus some. The repertoire has over 200,000 clones, less than 85% of them found once; the top ten carry approximately 1.8%. The sample was PBMCs or T cells enriched from blood (not recorded which). All receptors come from a man aged 60-69 years who had recovered from COVID-19. Both conserved end residues are part of each CDR3. D genes are given only for firm matches. Not every row has a clone size; where given, it reads once, few, many or a size class.

d_gene	abundance	v_gene	j_gene	CDR3aa	CDR3nt
-	-	TRBV4-3	TRBJ1-2	CASSQDLGPQQIYGYTF	TGCGCCAGCAGCCAAGATTTGGGCCCACAGCAAATATATGGCTACACCTTC
-	-	TRBV6-5	TRBJ1-4	CASSTTGAANEKLFF	TGTGCCAGCAGTACTACAGGCGCGGCTAATGAAAAACTGTTTTTT
TRBD1	-	TRBV6-2/TRBV6-3	TRBJ1-1	CASSGSPGTALLKNTEAFF	TGTGCCAGCAGTGGCTCCCCTGGGACAGCTTTATTAAAGAACACTGAAGCTTTCTTT
TRBD1	-	TRBV7-2	TRBJ1-5	CASSLGQGGPNQPQHF	TGTGCCAGCAGCTTGGGACAGGGGGGCCCCAATCAGCCCCAGCATTTT
-	once	TRBV19	TRBJ2-4	CASSATGENIQYF	TGTGCCAGTAGTGCAACAGGTGAAAACATTCAGTACTTC
-	-	TRBV11-3	TRBJ2-7	CASSWWSEYEQYF	TGTGCCAGCAGCTGGTGGAGCGAGTACGAGCAGTACTTC
-	once	TRBV4-1	TRBJ2-5	CASSQDRSKRYLETQYF	TGCGCCAGCAGCCAAGATCGGAGTAAGCGCTACCTAGAGACCCAGTACTTC
-	-	TRBV4-3	TRBJ1-1	CASSQGRVGSEAFF	TGCGCCAGCAGCCAAGGTCGGGTAGGGAGTGAAGCTTTCTTT
-	-	TRBV12-5	TRBJ1-1	CASGLLGGRTEAFF	TGTGCTAGTGGTTTGTTGGGGGGAAGAACTGAAGCTTTCTTT
TRBD1	few	TRBV6-1	TRBJ1-5	CASSESGQHNQPQHF	TGTGCCAGCAGTGAATCGGGACAGCACAATCAGCCCCAGCATTTT
-	-	TRBV5-1	TRBJ1-1	CASSLDGGATEAFF	TGCGCCAGCAGCCTTGACGGGGGAGCGACTGAAGCTTTCTTT
-	-	TRBV11-1	TRBJ2-3	CASSLGRGDTQYF	TGTGCCAGCAGCTTAGGCCGGGGAGATACGCAGTATTTT
-	-	TRBV11-3	TRBJ1-2	CASSFGGGVYGYTF	TGTGCCAGCAGCTTCGGAGGGGGGGTCTATGGCTACACCTTC
TRBD1	few	TRBV18	TRBJ1-5	CASSEGQVNQPQHF	TGTGCCAGCTCCGAGGGACAGGTAAATCAGCCCCAGCATTTT
TRBD2	-	TRBV19	TRBJ2-1	CASSSLAGENYNEQFF	TGTGCCAGTAGTTCCTTAGCGGGGGAAAACTACAATGAGCAGTTCTTC
-	-	TRBV19	TRBJ2-2	CASSTNRDIQNGELFF	TGTGCCAGTAGTACGAACCGGGACATTCAAAACGGGGAGCTGTTTTTT
TRBD1	-	TRBV10-3	TRBJ1-1	CAIRQGADTEAFF	TGTGCCATCAGGCAGGGGGCCGACACTGAAGCTTTCTTT
TRBD1	once	TRBV9	TRBJ1-5	CASLGGRDRVEFWFDQPQHF	TGTGCCAGTCTGGGAGGCCGGGACAGGGTAGAATTTTGGTTTGATCAGCCCCAGCATTTT
-	once	TRBV29-1	TRBJ1-1	CSVVAEMNTEAFF	TGCAGCGTTGTCGCGGAGATGAACACTGAAGCTTTCTTT
-	-	TRBV5-1	TRBJ1-3	CASSENTQGIGNTIYF	TGCGCCAGCAGCGAAAACACCCAGGGTATCGGAAACACCATATATTTT
TRBD1	-	TRBV4-3	TRBJ1-3	CASSQGGTGVGSGNTIYF	TGCGCCAGCAGCCAGGGGGGGACAGGGGTAGGATCTGGAAACACCATATATTTT
-	-	TRBV19	TRBJ1-1	CASRSRSVNTEAFF	TGTGCCAGTAGATCCCGCAGCGTGAACACTGAAGCTTTCTTT
TRBD1	-	TRBV5-1	TRBJ2-7	CASSVTGILPYEQYF	TGCGCCAGCAGCGTGACAGGGATCCTCCCCTACGAGCAGTACTTC
TRBD1	-	TRBV6-5	TRBJ2-2	CASSWQGAANTGELFF	TGTGCCAGCAGTTGGCAGGGGGCAGCGAACACCGGGGAGCTGTTTTTT
TRBD1	-	TRBV29-1	TRBJ2-3	CSGRQGVISDTQYF	TGCAGCGGGAGACAGGGGGTCATTTCAGATACGCAGTATTTT
TRBD2	-	TRBV4-1	TRBJ2-5	CASSQAGLNQETQYF	TGCGCCAGCAGCCAAGCGGGACTAAACCAAGAGACCCAGTACTTC
TRBD1	-	TRBV5-1	TRBJ2-5	CASSPGGEETQYF	TGCGCCAGCAGCCCAGGGGGCGAGGAGACCCAGTACTTC
TRBD1	once	TRBV10-3	TRBJ1-6	CAISFGQGKDSPLHF	TGTGCCATCAGTTTTGGACAGGGGAAGGATTCACCCCTCCACTTT
-	-	TRBV11-3	TRBJ2-7	CASSLTGAHEQYF	TGTGCCAGCAGCTTAACGGGAGCCCACGAGCAGTACTTC
-	-	TRBV12-3/TRBV12-4	TRBJ2-1	CASRRDTYNEQFF	TGTGCCAGCAGGAGGGACACTTACAATGAGCAGTTCTTC